This T cell receptor (beta chain) is drawn from a study of monozygotic twins with inflammatory bowel disease. Germline loops: CDR1 DFQATT, CDR2 SNEGSKA (reference sequence). The CDR3 runs 17 residues. Every TCR library consumed roughly 4,000 ng of total RNA. For each CDR3 protein, TCRdb gives one entry from its re-call of the 5' RACE reads, without DNA. The sample includes 400,000 to 500,000 distinct CDR3 sequences. This sequence originates from a human donor with ulcerative colitis or Crohn's disease, or a healthy co-twin of an affected twin (not recorded which). Specimen: blood. The rearrangement links TRBV20-1 to TRBJ2-1; lacking DNA, the TRBD1 call made by TCRdb goes unchecked. CDR3 amino acids: CSVVEGWAGHGYNEQFF.